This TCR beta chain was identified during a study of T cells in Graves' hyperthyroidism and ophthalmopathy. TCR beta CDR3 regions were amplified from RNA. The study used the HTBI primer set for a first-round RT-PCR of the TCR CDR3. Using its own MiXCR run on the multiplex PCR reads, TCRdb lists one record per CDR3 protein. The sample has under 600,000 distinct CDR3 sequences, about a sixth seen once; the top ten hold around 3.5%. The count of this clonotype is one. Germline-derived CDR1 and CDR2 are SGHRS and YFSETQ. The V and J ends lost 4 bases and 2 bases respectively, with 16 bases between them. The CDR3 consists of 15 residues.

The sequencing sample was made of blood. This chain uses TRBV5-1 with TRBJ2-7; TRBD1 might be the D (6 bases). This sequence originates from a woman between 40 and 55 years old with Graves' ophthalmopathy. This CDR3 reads CASSEPGEGTYEQYF. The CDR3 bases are TGCGCCAGCAGCGAACCAGGGGAAGGGACCTACGAGCAGTACTTC.